The source of this T cell receptor (beta chain) is a study of beta chain features in type 1 diabetes. The study, taken as a whole, reports: Across all four CD4+ subsets, people with type 1 diabetes showed modestly shorter TCRB CDR3s.

Trimming pared 2 bases from V and 0 bases from J, leaving 8 bases between. This CDR3 is 15 amino acids long. Germline-derived CDR1 and CDR2 are MGHDK and SYGVNS. As every portion of the isolated RNA was reverse transcribed, the sequencing read expressed TCRB transcripts. This table comes from immunoSEQ multiplex PCR, and its TCRdb copy is limited to in-frame clones, with some not included. This sample has approximately 250,000 clones; 11% occur once, and the top ten carry around 0.017%. As concerns this clone: The antigen remains unidentified.

V and J are TRBV25-1 and TRBJ1-3; D is unclear. The source is a man aged 30 to 39 with type 1 diabetes. The specimen was naive CD4+ T cells from blood. The CDR3 sequence: CASSEGGDSGNTIYF. The CDR3 DNA reads as TGTGCCAGCAGTGAAGGAGGAGACTCTGGAAACACCATATATTTT.